This T cell receptor beta chain derives from a study of Graves' ophthalmopathy and Graves' hyperthyroidism. About the study: Peripheral blood sampling occurred at initial diagnosis, before any treatment.

The germline V and J ends were trimmed by 0 bases and 10 bases, with 11 bases remaining between them. CDR3 length: 14 residues. Germline V lookup: CDR1 SGHTS, CDR2 YDEGEE. Active ophthalmopathy (CAS at least 3, NOSPECS at least 4), lasting under 3 months. Thyroid ultrasound, orbital computed tomography, TRAb, serum thyroxine and clinical symptoms formed the basis of diagnosis. TCR beta CDR3 regions were amplified from RNA transcripts. An opening RT-PCR round employed HTBI primers and preceded a second-round multiplex PCR. TCRdb processed the multiplex PCR reads anew with MiXCR; each CDR3 protein has one entry. This table has about 40,000 distinct CDR3 sequences, approximately 52% appearing once. This clonotype was counted at least ten times. Its antigen is not known. Findings of the study overall: From stable hyperthyroidism, ophthalmopathy was separated by a 13-signature model with 85% to 90% sensitivity and around 80% specificity.

The TCR comes from an adult man with Graves' ophthalmopathy. Sequenced input: peripheral blood. This chain connects TRBV5-8 to TRBJ1-6; no clear D. CDR3 region: CASSLEVPSSPLHF. Here the CDR3 DNA reads TGTGCCAGCAGCTTGGAGGTCCCCTCCTCACCCCTCCACTTT.